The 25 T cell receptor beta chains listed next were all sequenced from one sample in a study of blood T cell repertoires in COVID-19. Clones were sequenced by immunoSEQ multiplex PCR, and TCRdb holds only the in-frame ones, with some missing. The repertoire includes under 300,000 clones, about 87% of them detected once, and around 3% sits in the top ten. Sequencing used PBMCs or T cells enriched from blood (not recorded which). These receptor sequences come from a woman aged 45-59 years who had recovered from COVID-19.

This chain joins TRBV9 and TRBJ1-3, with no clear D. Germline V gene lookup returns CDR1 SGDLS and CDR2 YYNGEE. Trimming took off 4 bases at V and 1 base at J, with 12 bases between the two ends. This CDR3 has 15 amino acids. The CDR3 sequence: CASSPGGGSGNTIYF. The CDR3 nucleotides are TGTGCCAGCAGCCCGGGCGGAGGGTCTGGAAACACCATATATTTT.

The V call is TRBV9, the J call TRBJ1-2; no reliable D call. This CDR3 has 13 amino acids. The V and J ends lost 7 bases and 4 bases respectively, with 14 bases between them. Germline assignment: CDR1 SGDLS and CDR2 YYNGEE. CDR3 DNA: TGTGCCAGCTGTCCCGAGACGGGCTATGGCTACACCTTC. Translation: CASCPETGYGYTF.

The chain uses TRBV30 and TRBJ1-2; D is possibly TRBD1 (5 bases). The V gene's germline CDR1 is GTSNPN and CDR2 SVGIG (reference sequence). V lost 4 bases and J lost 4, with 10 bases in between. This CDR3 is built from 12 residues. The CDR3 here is CAWTGSSYGYTF. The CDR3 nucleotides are TGTGCCTGGACAGGGTCCTCCTATGGCTACACCTTC.

CDR3 in DNA: TGTGCCAGCAGCAATAGATGGGACAGGGGGACGGATGGCTACACCTTC. Encoded protein: CASSNRWDRGTDGYTF. The chain employs TRBV7-8 and TRBJ1-2; 11 bases agree with TRBD1. Per germline, CDR1 SGHVS and CDR2 FQNEAQ. This CDR3 is built from 16 residues. The V segment lost 5 bases and the J segment 6 bases; nucleotides outside the gene matches: 11.

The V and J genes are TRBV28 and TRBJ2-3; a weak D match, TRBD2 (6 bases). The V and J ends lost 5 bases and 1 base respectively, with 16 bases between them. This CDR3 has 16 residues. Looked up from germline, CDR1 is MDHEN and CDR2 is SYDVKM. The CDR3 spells CASSPSGVRGTDTQYF. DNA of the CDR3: TGTGCCAGCAGTCCGTCGGGGGTTCGTGGCACAGATACGCAGTATTTT.

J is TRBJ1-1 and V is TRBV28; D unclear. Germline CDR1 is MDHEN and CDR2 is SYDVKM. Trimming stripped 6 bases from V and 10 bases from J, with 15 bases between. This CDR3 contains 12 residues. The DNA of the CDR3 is TGTGCCAGCAGGCTGAGGGCGTCTCGAGCTTTCTTT. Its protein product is CASRLRASRAFF.

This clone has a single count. The CDR3 loop is CAISESPTGGGSYNEQFF. DNA of the CDR3: TGTGCCATCAGTGAGTCGCCCACAGGGGGGGGCTCCTACAATGAGCAGTTCTTC. This chain joins TRBV10-3 and TRBJ2-1; D is perhaps TRBD1 (8 bases). The CDR3 is 18 residues long. With 0 bases removed from V and 0 bases from J, the gap between germline ends came to 15 bases. Germline V gene lookup returns CDR1 ENHRY and CDR2 SYGVKD.

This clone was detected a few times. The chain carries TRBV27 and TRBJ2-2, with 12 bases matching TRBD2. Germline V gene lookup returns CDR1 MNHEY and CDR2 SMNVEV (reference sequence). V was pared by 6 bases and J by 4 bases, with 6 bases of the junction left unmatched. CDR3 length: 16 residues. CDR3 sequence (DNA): TGTGCCAGCAGACCGACTAGCGGGAGTAGCACCGGGGAGCTGTTTTTT. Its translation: CASRPTSGSSTGELFF.

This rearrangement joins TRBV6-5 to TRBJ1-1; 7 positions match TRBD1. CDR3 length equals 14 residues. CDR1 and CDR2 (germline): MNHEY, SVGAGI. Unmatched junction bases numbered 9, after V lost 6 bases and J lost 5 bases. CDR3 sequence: CASRSKTGQTEAFF. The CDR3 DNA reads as TGTGCCAGCAGGAGCAAGACAGGGCAGACTGAAGCTTTCTTT.

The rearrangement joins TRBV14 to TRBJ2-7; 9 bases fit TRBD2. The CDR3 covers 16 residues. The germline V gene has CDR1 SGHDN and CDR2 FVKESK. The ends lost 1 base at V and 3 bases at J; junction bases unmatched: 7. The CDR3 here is CASSQVRREGRYEQYF. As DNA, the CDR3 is TGTGCCAGCAGCCAAGTAAGGCGGGAGGGCCGCTACGAGCAGTACTTC.

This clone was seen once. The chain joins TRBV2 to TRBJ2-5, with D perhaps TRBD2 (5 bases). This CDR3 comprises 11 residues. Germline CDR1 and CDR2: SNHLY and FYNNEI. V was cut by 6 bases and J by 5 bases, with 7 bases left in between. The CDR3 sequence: CASRDFETQYF. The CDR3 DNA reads TGTGCCAGCAGGGACTTTGAGACCCAGTACTTC.

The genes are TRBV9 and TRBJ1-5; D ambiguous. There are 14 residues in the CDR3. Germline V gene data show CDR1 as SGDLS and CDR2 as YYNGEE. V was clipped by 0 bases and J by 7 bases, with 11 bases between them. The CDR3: CASSVDGNRQPQHF. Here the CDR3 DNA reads TGTGCCAGCAGCGTAGACGGGAATAGGCAGCCCCAGCATTTT.

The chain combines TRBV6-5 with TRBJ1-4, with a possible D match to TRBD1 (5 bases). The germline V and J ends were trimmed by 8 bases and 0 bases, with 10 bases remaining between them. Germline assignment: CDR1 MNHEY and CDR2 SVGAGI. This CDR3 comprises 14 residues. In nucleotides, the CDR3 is TGTGCCAGCTCACAGACAGCAACTAATGAAAAACTGTTTTTT. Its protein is CASSQTATNEKLFF.

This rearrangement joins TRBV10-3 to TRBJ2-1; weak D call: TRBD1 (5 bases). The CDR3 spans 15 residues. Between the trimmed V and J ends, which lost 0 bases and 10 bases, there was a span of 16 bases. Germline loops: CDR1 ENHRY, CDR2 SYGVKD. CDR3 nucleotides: TGTGCCATCAGTGAGTCTGTAGGGGCGTCTGGCGAGCAGTTCTTC. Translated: CAISESVGASGEQFF.

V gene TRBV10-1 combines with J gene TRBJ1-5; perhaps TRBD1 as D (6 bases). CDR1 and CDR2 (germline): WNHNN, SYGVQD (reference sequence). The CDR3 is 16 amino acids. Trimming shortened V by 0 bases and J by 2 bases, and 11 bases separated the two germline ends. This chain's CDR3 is CASSESSAGGNQPQHF. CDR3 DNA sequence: TGCGCCAGCAGTGAGTCGTCGGCAGGGGGCAATCAGCCCCAGCATTTT.

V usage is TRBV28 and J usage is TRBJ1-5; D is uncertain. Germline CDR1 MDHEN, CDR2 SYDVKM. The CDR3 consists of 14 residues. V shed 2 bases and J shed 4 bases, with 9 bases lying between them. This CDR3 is CASSLIEGNQPQHF. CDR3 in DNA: TGTGCCAGCAGTTTAATTGAGGGAAATCAGCCCCAGCATTTT.

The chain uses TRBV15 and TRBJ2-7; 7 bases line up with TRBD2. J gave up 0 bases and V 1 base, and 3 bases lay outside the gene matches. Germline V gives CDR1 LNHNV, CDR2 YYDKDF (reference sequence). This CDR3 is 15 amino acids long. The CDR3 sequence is CATSRGGGFSYEQYF. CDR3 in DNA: TGTGCCACCAGCAGAGGGGGAGGGTTCTCCTACGAGCAGTACTTC.

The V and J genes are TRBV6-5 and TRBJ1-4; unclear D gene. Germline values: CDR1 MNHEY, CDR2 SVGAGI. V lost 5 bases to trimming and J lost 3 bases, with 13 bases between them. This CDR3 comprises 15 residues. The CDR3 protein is CASSRVAEANEKLFF. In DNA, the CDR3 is TGTGCCAGCAGTCGAGTGGCTGAGGCTAATGAAAAACTGTTTTTT.

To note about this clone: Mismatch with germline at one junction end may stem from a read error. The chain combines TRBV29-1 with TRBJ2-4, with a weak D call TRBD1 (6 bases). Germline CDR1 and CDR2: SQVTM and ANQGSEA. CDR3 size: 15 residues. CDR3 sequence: CSVEDRYLAKNIQYF. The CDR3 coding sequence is TGCAGCGTGGAAGACAGGTATCTAGCCAAAAACATTCAGTACTTC.

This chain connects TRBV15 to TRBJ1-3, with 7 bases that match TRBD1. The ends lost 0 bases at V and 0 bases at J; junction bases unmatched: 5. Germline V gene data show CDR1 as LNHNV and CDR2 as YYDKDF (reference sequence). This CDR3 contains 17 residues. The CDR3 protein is CATSRDPRDSSGNTIYF. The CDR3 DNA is TGTGCCACCAGCAGAGATCCCAGGGACAGCTCTGGAAACACCATATATTTT.

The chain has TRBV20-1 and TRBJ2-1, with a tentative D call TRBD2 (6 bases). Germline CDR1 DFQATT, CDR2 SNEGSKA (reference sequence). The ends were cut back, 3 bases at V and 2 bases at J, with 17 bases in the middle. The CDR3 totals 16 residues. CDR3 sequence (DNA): TGCAGTGCTAGTTGGGTGGACTATTCCCCCTACAATGAGCAGTTCTTC. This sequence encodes CSASWVDYSPYNEQFF.

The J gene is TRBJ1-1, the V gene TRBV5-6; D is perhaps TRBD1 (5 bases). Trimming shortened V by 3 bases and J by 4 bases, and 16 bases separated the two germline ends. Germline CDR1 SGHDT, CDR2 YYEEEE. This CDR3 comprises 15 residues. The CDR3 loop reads CASSSPIRGSTEAFF. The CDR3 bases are TGTGCCAGCAGCTCCCCTATCCGGGGGAGCACTGAAGCTTTCTTT. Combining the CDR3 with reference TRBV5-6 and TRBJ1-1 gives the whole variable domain DAGVTQSPTHLIKTRGQQVTLRCSPKSGHDTVSWYQQALGQGPQFIFQYYEEEERQRGNFPDRFSGHQFPNYSSELNVNALLLGDSALYLCASSSPIRGSTEAFFGQGTRLTVV.

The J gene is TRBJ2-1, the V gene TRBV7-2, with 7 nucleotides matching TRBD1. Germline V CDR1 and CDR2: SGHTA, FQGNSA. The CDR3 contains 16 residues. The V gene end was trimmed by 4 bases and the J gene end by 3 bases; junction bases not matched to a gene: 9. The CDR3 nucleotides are TGTGCCAGCAGCTCCGGAGACAGGGCTGGCTACAATGAGCAGTTCTTC. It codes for CASSSGDRAGYNEQFF.

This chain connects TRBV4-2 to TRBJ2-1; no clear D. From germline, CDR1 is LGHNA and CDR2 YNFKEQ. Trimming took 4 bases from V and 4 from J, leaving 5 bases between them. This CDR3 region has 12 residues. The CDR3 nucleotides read TGTGCCAGCAGCCTAGTATACAATGAGCAGTTCTTC. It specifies CASSLVYNEQFF.

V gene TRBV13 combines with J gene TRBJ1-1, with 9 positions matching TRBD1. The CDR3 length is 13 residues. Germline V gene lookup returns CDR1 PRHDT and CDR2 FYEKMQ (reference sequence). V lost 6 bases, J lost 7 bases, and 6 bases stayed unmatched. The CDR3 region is CASRGQGSNEAFF. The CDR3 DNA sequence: TGTGCCAGCAGGGGACAGGGAAGTAATGAAGCTTTCTTT.